The 29 T cell receptor beta chains presented below share a single source sample, sequenced in a study of vaccination effects on CD4 cells after COVID-19. In the ViraFEST assay, antigen-specific CD4+ clonotypes were identified by expansion after peptide-pool stimulation. Isolation of CD4+ T cells took place after around 10 days of culture. PCR showed that the person got SARS-CoV-2 infection at some point between March and December 2020. Their antigens are not known. The protocol was immunoSEQ multiplex PCR, while the TCRdb copy is restricted to in-frame clones and leaves out a portion. Seen here are tens of thousands of clones, 76% observed once, and the top ten hold around 5.5%. The starting material was CD4+ T cells from PBMCs cultured with HIV peptides, obtained before COVID-19 vaccination. Subset defined: HIV-1 Nef peptide pool negative control/reference culture. The receptors originated from a human donor who had a prior SARS-CoV-2 infection.

The V gene is TRBV18, the J gene TRBJ1-1; the match to TRBD1 covers 7 bases. Germline V gene data show CDR1 as KGHSH and CDR2 as LQKENI. V lost 6 bases and J lost 0; bases outside the gene matches: 10. The CDR3 has 16 amino acids. The CDR3 bases are TGTGCCAGCTCCCAGGGAACAGGGGATATGAACACTGAAGCTTTCTTT. Amino acids: CASSQGTGDMNTEAFF.

The rearrangement uses TRBV5-1 and TRBJ2-1; D call uncertain. The CDR3 is 17 residues long. Germline lookup yields CDR1 SGHRS and CDR2 YFSETQ. V shed 4 bases and J shed 0 bases, with 17 bases lying between them. The chain's CDR3 is CASSPGALSSSYNEQFF. The CDR3 DNA reads as TGCGCCAGCAGCCCCGGAGCATTGAGTTCCTCCTACAATGAGCAGTTCTTC.

The chain joins TRBV7-3 to TRBJ1-5; possible D gene TRBD1, 6 bases. The CDR3 contains 14 residues. CDR1 is SGHTA and CDR2 is FQGTGA in the germline V gene. V lost 7 bases and J 5 bases, leaving 15 bases between the germline ends. The CDR3 loop is CASIPNREDQPQHF. DNA for the CDR3: TGTGCCAGCATCCCCAACAGGGAGGATCAGCCCCAGCATTTT.

The chain uses TRBV5-5 and TRBJ2-3; 9 bases line up with TRBD2. The CDR3 spans 16 residues. The V gene end was trimmed by 1 base and the J gene end by 2 bases; junction bases not matched to a gene: 5. The germline V gene encodes CDR1 SGHKS and CDR2 YYEKEE (reference sequence). The CDR3 DNA sequence: TGTGCCAGCAGCTTGTACGCGGGAGGGATCACAGATACGCAGTATTTT. It yields the protein CASSLYAGGITDTQYF.

The J gene is TRBJ2-7, the V gene TRBV18, with 8 bases identical to TRBD2. With V trimmed by 3 bases and J by 3 bases, 7 bases remained unmatched. CDR3 length: 15 amino acids. Germline CDR1 is KGHSH and CDR2 is LQKENI. CDR3 loop: CASSPSSGEDYEQYF. The CDR3 DNA sequence: TGTGCCAGCTCACCGAGTAGCGGGGAAGACTACGAGCAGTACTTC.

In its sample, this clone was seen once. The genes are TRBV5-1 and TRBJ2-1, with D tentatively TRBD2 (7 bases). Trimming left V 6 bases short and J 8 bases short, with 12 bases between. The CDR3 loop spans 12 amino acids. Per germline, CDR1 SGHRS and CDR2 YFSETQ. CDR3 loop: CASNREGHEQFF. Written as DNA, the CDR3 is TGCGCCAGCAACAGGGAGGGACATGAGCAGTTCTTC.

The V call is TRBV4-1, the J call TRBJ2-5; tentative D call: TRBD1 (5 bases). Germline V CDR1 and CDR2: MGHRA, YSYEKL. The CDR3 runs 20 residues. V was trimmed by 4 bases and J by 2 bases, leaving 29 bases between them. CDR3 amino acids: CASSLRATGFQGTGQETQYF. DNA of the CDR3: TGCGCCAGCAGCCTCAGGGCCACGGGTTTCCAGGGCACGGGTCAAGAGACCCAGTACTTC.

The gene calls are TRBV9 and TRBJ2-3; perhaps TRBD2 as D (6 bases). Deletions cut 1 base from V and 3 bases from J, with 9 bases between. CDR3 length: 14 amino acids. Germline CDR1 and CDR2: SGDLS and YYNGEE. The CDR3 region has the DNA TGTGCCAGCAGCGTAAGGCGGGGAACAGATACGCAGTATTTT. Amino acids: CASSVRRGTDTQYF. The full variable domain, in which reference TRBV9 and TRBJ2-3 provide the parts outside the CDR3, is DSGVTQTPKHLITATGQRVTLRCSPRSGDLSVYWYQQSLDQGLQFLIQYYNGEERAKGNILERFSAQQFPDLHSELNLSSLELGDSALYFCASSVRRGTDTQYFGPGTRLTVL.

This clone came up a few times. The chain carries TRBV19 and TRBJ1-5; 10 bases line up with TRBD1. The CDR3 is made up of 16 amino acids. J gave up 10 bases and V 4 bases, and 13 bases lay outside the gene matches. Germline V gene sequence: CDR1 LNHDA, CDR2 SQIVND (reference sequence). The CDR3 nucleotides are TGTGCCAGTAGTAGGGACAGGGGCCGCCGGGTCAGCCCCCAGCATTTT. Translating gives CASSRDRGRRVSPQHF.

This clone was seen just once. As DNA, the CDR3 is TGTGCCAGCAGTTACTCGCCGGCTAGCGGTTACTACGAGCAGTACTTC. The encoded protein is CASSYSPASGYYEQYF. This chain links TRBV6-5 with TRBJ2-7, with TRBD2 matching over 7 bases. The CDR3 contains 16 residues. The V segment lost 0 bases and the J segment 3 bases; nucleotides outside the gene matches: 8. Germline CDR1 and CDR2: MNHEY and SVGAGI.

This chain joins TRBV12-5 and TRBJ2-3; the match to TRBD2 covers 13 bases. Per the germline V gene, CDR1 is LGHNT and CDR2 is FRNRAP. The CDR3 contains 17 residues. Trimming at V came to 4 bases and at J to 5 bases, leaving 9 bases not matched to a gene. This chain's CDR3 is CASGSFLTSGGGDTQYF. The CDR3 bases are TGTGCTAGTGGTTCCTTCCTAACTAGCGGGGGGGGAGATACGCAGTATTTT.

This sequence joins TRBV7-2 and TRBJ2-2, with D possibly matching TRBD1 (5 bases). Germline values: CDR1 SGHTA, CDR2 FQGNSA. The V end was cut by 1 base, the J end by 6 bases, with 12 bases between. This CDR3 has 15 residues. CDR3 protein: CASSLGAGLAGELFF. CDR3 sequence (DNA): TGTGCCAGCAGCTTAGGGGCAGGGCTGGCCGGGGAGCTGTTTTTT.

This sequence joins TRBV5-4 and TRBJ2-2, with 10 bases aligning to TRBD2. V trimming: 3 bases; J trimming: 4 bases; junction bases outside the gene matches: 6. CDR3 size: 16 residues. Germline V gene lookup returns CDR1 SGHNT and CDR2 YYREEE (reference sequence). CDR3 DNA sequence: TGTGCCAGCAGCTGGCCTAGCGGGAGAGGCACCGGGGAGCTGTTTTTT. It translates to CASSWPSGRGTGELFF.

The J gene is TRBJ2-5, the V gene TRBV24-1, with 9 bases that match TRBD2. CDR1 and CDR2 (germline): KGHDR, SFDVKD. V dropped 8 bases and J dropped 3; count of bases not matched to a gene: 6. This CDR3 contains 14 residues. The CDR3 protein is CATKNSGSEETQYF. CDR3 in DNA: TGTGCCACCAAGAATAGCGGGAGTGAAGAGACCCAGTACTTC.

V is TRBV7-3 and J is TRBJ2-6; D uncertain. The V end was cut by 1 base, the J end by 4 bases, with 8 bases between. The CDR3 sequence is 15 residues long. Germline values: CDR1 SGHTA, CDR2 FQGTGA. CDR3 sequence reads: CASSLSGAGANVLTF. Written as DNA, the CDR3 is TGTGCCAGCAGCTTAAGTGGAGCCGGGGCCAACGTCCTGACTTTC. Combining the CDR3 with reference TRBV7-3 and TRBJ2-6 gives the whole variable domain GAGVSQTPSNKVTEKGKYVELRCDPISGHTALYWYRQSLGQGPEFLIYFQGTGAADDSGLPNDRFFAVRPEGSVSTLKIQRTERGDSAVYLCASSLSGAGANVLTFGAGSRLTVL.

Here the CDR3 reads CASMGGTATIETQYF. CDR3 nucleotide sequence: TGCGCCAGCATGGGGGGGACAGCAACCATAGAGACCCAGTACTTC. The chain couples TRBV5-1 to TRBJ2-5; either TRBD1 or TRBD2 may supply D (7 bases each). The CDR3 is 15 residues long. CDR1 SGHRS and CDR2 YFSETQ come from the germline V gene. Trimming took 6 bases from V and 4 from J, leaving 19 bases between them.

The chain uses TRBV3-1 (or the pseudogene TRBV3-2) and TRBJ1-2; 8 bases agree with TRBD1. CDR3 size: 15 residues. Losses at the gene ends were 3 bases for V and 4 bases for J; bases not matched to a gene: 7. Germline-derived CDR1 and CDR2 are LGHDT and YNNKEL (reference sequence). The CDR3 is CASSHLNRGVYGYTF. The CDR3 coding sequence is TGTGCCAGCAGCCACCTAAACAGGGGGGTCTATGGCTACACCTTC.

The V gene is TRBV7-8, the J gene TRBJ2-1, with 8 nucleotides matching TRBD2. This CDR3 has 15 amino acids. V trimming: 3 bases; J trimming: 9 bases; junction bases outside the gene matches: 10. The V gene's germline CDR1 is SGHVS and CDR2 FQNEAQ. The CDR3 region has the DNA TGTGCCAGCAGCTTCGTAGCGGGATCACCCAGTGAGCAGTTCTTC. This encodes CASSFVAGSPSEQFF.

The chain joins TRBV19 to TRBJ2-3, with D hard to call. V was pared by 4 bases and J by 3 bases, with 5 bases between. The CDR3 has 12 amino acids. Germline V gene sequence: CDR1 LNHDA, CDR2 SQIVND (reference sequence). CDR3 protein: CASSTRTDTQYF. The CDR3 DNA follows: TGTGCCAGTAGTACCCGGACAGATACGCAGTATTTT.

This clone appeared a single time. The chain carries TRBV5-1 and TRBJ2-1, with TRBD2 matching 11 bases. Trimming removed 2 bases from V and 7 bases from J; junction bases left unmatched: 14. CDR1 and CDR2 (germline): SGHRS, YFSETQ. This CDR3 spans 18 amino acids. The CDR3 coding sequence is TGCGCCAGCAGCTTCCCACGGGTAGCGGGGGGGCCGGGGAATGAGCAGTTCTTC. This encodes CASSFPRVAGGPGNEQFF.

This sequence joins TRBV6-2 or TRBV6-3 and TRBJ2-7, with D unresolved. The germline gives CDR1 MNHEY, CDR2 SVGEGT. Trimming pared 3 bases from V and 3 bases from J, leaving 12 bases between. There are 14 residues in the CDR3. The CDR3 DNA follows: TGTGCCAGCAGTTATTCTTCCGGAAACTACGAGCAGTACTTC. Protein product: CASSYSSGNYEQYF.

The chain uses TRBV30 and TRBJ2-7, with D perhaps matching TRBD1 (6 bases). CDR3 size: 11 residues. V was cut by 0 bases and J by 12 bases, with 12 bases left in between. Germline CDR1 is GTSNPN and CDR2 is SVGIG (reference sequence). CDR3: CAWSVSDSRYF. The CDR3 region has the DNA TGTGCCTGGAGTGTATCGGACAGTCGGTACTTC.

The chain couples TRBV20-1 to TRBJ2-5; D gene unclear. Germline lookup yields CDR1 DFQATT and CDR2 SNEGSKA (reference sequence). The CDR3 covers 14 residues. Trimming stripped 3 bases from V and 2 bases from J, with 13 bases between. The CDR3 nucleotides read TGCAGTGCTAGTCCAAGCCTGGGGCAAGAGACCCAGTACTTC. Its protein product is CSASPSLGQETQYF.

The chain links TRBV10-2 to TRBJ2-3; 9 positions match TRBD2. The ends lost 2 bases at V and 2 bases at J; junction bases unmatched: 8. Germline V gives CDR1 WSHSY, CDR2 SAAADI. The CDR3 runs to 17 residues. The CDR3 coding sequence is TGCGCCAGCAGTGAGCTGGAGCGGGGGGCTAACACAGATACGCAGTATTTT. This gives the protein CASSELERGANTDTQYF.

In DNA form, the CDR3 reads TGTGCCAGCAGCTTAGAAGCGGGTAGAAATGAGCAGTTCTTC. This translates into CASSLEAGRNEQFF. The chain uses TRBV7-2 and TRBJ2-1; D might be TRBD2 (6 bases). The germline gives CDR1 SGHTA, CDR2 FQGNSA. This CDR3 has 14 residues. V dropped 1 base and J dropped 7 bases, with 11 bases sitting between them.

The chain couples TRBV4-1 to TRBJ1-2, with D hard to call. Trimming took off 0 bases at V and 3 bases at J, with 11 bases between the two ends. CDR3 length equals 15 residues. Germline V gene lookup returns CDR1 MGHRA and CDR2 YSYEKL. CDR3 region: CASSQDMAVYYGYTF. The CDR3 DNA reads as TGCGCCAGCAGCCAAGATATGGCAGTCTACTATGGCTACACCTTC.

V usage is TRBV24-1 and J usage is TRBJ2-2, with D perhaps TRBD2 (6 bases). This CDR3 has 14 residues. V was clipped by 9 bases and J by 1 base, with 11 bases between them. Per the germline V gene, CDR1 is KGHDR and CDR2 is SFDVKD. The CDR3 DNA follows: TGTGCCACCCGAGAGGGAGGGAACACCGGGGAGCTGTTTTTT. It codes for CATREGGNTGELFF.

CDR3 protein: CASRPQGQGLGQFF. CDR3 in DNA: TGTGCCAGCAGACCCCAAGGACAGGGATTGGGGCAGTTCTTC. The genes are TRBV6-5 and TRBJ2-1; TRBD1 matches at 8 bases. V lost 6 bases and J lost 12; bases outside the gene matches: 13. The V gene's germline CDR1 is MNHEY and CDR2 SVGAGI. The CDR3 contains 14 residues.

The chain recombines TRBV5-6 with TRBJ1-1; D is ambiguous. V shed 2 bases and J shed 1 base, with 6 bases lying between them. The CDR3 sequence is 13 residues long. In germline, CDR1 is SGHDT, CDR2 YYEEEE. In DNA form, the CDR3 reads TGTGCCAGCAGCTTTCTGAAGAACACTGAAGCTTTCTTT. It is translated as CASSFLKNTEAFF.